This T cell receptor beta chain emerged from a study of cytomegalovirus exposure and HLA in healthy donors. Study results and limitations: Cytomegalovirus status was reportedly diagnosed by the classifier with high specificity and sensitivity. Most of the TCR beta V segments (in an earlier analysis) were productive either about 87% or about 30% of the time. The study put under 200 TCR beta chains on its list as cytomegalovirus-associated.

This PCR relied on a set of 60 Vbeta primers and 13 Jbeta primers. The protocol was immunoSEQ multiplex PCR, while the TCRdb copy is restricted to in-frame clones and leaves out a portion. The sample consists of around 150,000 clones, less than 80% of them appearing once. The germline V gene encodes CDR1 SGHDN and CDR2 FVKESK. This CDR3 contains 16 residues. Losses at the gene ends were 6 bases for V and 6 bases for J; bases not matched to a gene: 12. Of note for this clone: The target antigen is unknown.

There were likely unrecorded immune exposures, though donors were nominally healthy when sampled. The TCR sequence derives from a man aged 35 to 55 in good health and CMV-seropositive. The sequenced sample consisted of PBMCs. The J gene is TRBJ2-1, the V gene TRBV14, with TRBD2 identical over 9 bases. This CDR3 reads CASSRGLAPEVNEQFF. The CDR3, as DNA: TGTGCCAGCAGTAGGGGACTAGCCCCAGAGGTCAATGAGCAGTTCTTC. The entire variable domain, with the rest obtained from reference TRBV14 and TRBJ2-1, is as follows: EAGVTQFPSHSVIEKGQTVTLRCDPISGHDNLYWYRRVMGKEIKFLLHFVKESKQDESGMPNNRFLAERTGGTYSTLKVQPAELEDSGVYFCASSRGLAPEVNEQFFGPGTRLTVL.